This T cell receptor beta chain was documented in a study of blood T cells in healthy people across ages. About this clonotype itself: Antigen: not known.

Study outcomes and limitations: A strong correlation between TCR beta diversity and naive T cell percentage was seen.

Trimming stripped 6 bases from V and 7 bases from J, with 18 bases between. This CDR3 spans 14 amino acids. Per the germline V gene, CDR1 is SEHNR and CDR2 is FQNEAQ (reference sequence). The use of a sample-barcoded 5' primer and a J-beta primer mix characterized a second PCR of 7 to 11 cycles. TCRdb processed the 5' RACE reads anew with MiXCR; each CDR3 protein has one entry. Here the sample spans some 1.6 million distinct CDR3 sequences, roughly 30% being singletons. The receptor was isolated from a woman aged 25 to 45 in good health. J is TRBJ1-2 and V is TRBV7-9, with TRBD1 as a possible D gene (6 bases). Sequenced sample: blood. CDR3 in amino acids: CASSSLDRICGYTF. CDR3 DNA: TGTGCCAGCAGTTCTCTTGACAGGATCTGTGGCTACACCTTC. Combining the CDR3 with reference TRBV7-9 and TRBJ1-2 gives the whole variable domain DTGVSQNPRHKITKRGQNVTFRCDPISEHNRLYWYRQTLGQGPEFLTYFQNEAQLEKSRLLSDRFSAERPKGSFSTLEIQRTEQGDSAMYLCASSSLDRICGYTFGSGTRLTVV.